The text below deals with one T cell receptor beta chain. The antigen it binds to is not known. Qualities for individual bases were not recorded, and no much larger clone is one base off. Taken from the germline V gene, the CDR1 and CDR2 loops are SGHRS and YFSETQ. V is trimmed back by 4 bases and J by 5 bases, and the junction contains 13 bases that no gene match accounts for. Including cysteine and phenylalanine, the CDR3 has 16 amino acids. Just the 48-base CDR3 DNA is kept, in frame starting at base 1. The data stem from a study of T cell responses to AZD1222 COVID-19 vaccine (dated by TCRdb to 2020 to 2022). The study in broad terms: A total of around 240 trial participants underwent TCR sequencing, of whom nearly 210 had received two doses of AZD1222 and around 26 had received two doses of the MenACWY control vaccine. Trial participants were enrolled into age subgroups of 18-55, 56-69 and 70-plus years, which contained roughly 140, 27 and 60 TCR-sequenced participants, respectively.

The time point label, read with the paper, signifies: about 28 days (+/-7) after the second vaccine dose. AZD1222 recipients given second doses at about 4 weeks or at about 12 weeks were pooled, since spike-specific TCR depth and breadth were not found to differ between the two schedules. The vaccinee samples were drawn from two UK trials, COV001 and COV002, one of which was a single-blind randomized controlled phase 2/3 trial testing AZD1222 (ChAdOx1 nCoV-19) in healthy adults. For TCRbeta chain sequencing, PBMC samples were collected from trial participants at day 0 and at day 28 after the second dose. The CDR3 regions of human TCRbeta chains were analyzed by immunosequencing. The study's own analysis went as follows. TCRs in the repertoires were matched against a reference library of SARS-CoV-2-specific TCRs that had been generated with the MIRA antigen-specificity platform. Breadth was defined as the fraction of unique TCRs that were SARS-CoV-2-associated, and depth was defined as the fraction of total T cells that were SARS-CoV-2-associated. Using the MIRA data, every spike-specific TCR was mapped to the spike region that the TCR reacted to and assigned to either a CD4 or a CD8 class. Log10-transformed breadth and depth values were compared by one-way ANOVA with Sidak's multiple comparisons tests. TCRdb obtained this table from immuneACCESS and retained in-frame rearrangements with V and J assigned. These tables miss some clones; where compared with another copy, unresolved V genes account for less than half of the shortfall, and the remainder is unexplained. Clonal size and the V and J genes are those of that table, whereas D and trimming came from the DNA. For this sample the table gives fewer than 200,000 clones, of which roughly 90% were detected only once. About 4.3% of the sample is in the top ten clones.

Results and caveats for the whole study, not just this receptor: Spike-specific TCR breadth and depth rose significantly after two AZD1222 doses compared with day 0 and with MenACWY recipients. CD4 TCRs associated with the vaccine covered the entire spike protein, and the dominant responses were in regions 160-218 and 743-854. Most participants were white British and females outnumbered males, and the authors suggested that clonal diversity may have been underestimated. Because no samples from the day 14 peak response were available, repertoires could be characterized only after the peak T cell response. Epitopes outside the regions mutated in the B.1.351 and B.1.1.7 variants were reportedly recognized by nearly half of the unique spike-specific TCRs. Conclusions about previously exposed vaccinees are limited because only a handful of AZD1222 recipients were SARS-CoV-2 seropositive at baseline. In the small 56-69-year group, the increase in depth fell short of significance, most likely because of low power.

This TCR was recovered from an adult who received the AZD1222 COVID-19 vaccine. Sequenced material: peripheral blood, taken 28 days after the second AZD1222 dose. The chain links TRBV5-1 with TRBJ1-1, and TRBD1 matches 8 of the central bases. The nucleotide sequence reads TGCGCCAGCAGCCCAGACAGGGGTATGTTACGGACTGAAGCTTTCTTT. The resulting protein is CASSPDRGMLRTEAFF.